The 18 T cell receptor beta chains listed next were all sequenced from one sample in a study of blood T cell repertoires in COVID-19 (dated by TCRdb to 2018 to 2021). The library relied on the immunoSEQ multiplex PCR assay. TCRdb mirrors the immuneACCESS table, restricted to in-frame sequences. Some clones are absent from its copies; in checked studies, under half trace to an unresolved V gene, and the reason for the others is unknown. In this sample the table shows about 23,000 clones, approximately 85% of which occur a single time. The ten largest clones take up about 20% of the sample. The specimen sequenced was peripheral blood. These receptor sequences come from an older man in a cohort sampled during active COVID-19.

The chain couples TRBV19 to TRBJ1-5; 9 bases line up with TRBD1. Per the germline V gene, CDR1 is LNHDA and CDR2 is SQIVND (reference sequence). Unmatched junction bases numbered 3, after V lost 4 bases and J lost 5 bases. The CDR3 length is 14 residues. CDR3 nucleotide sequence: TGTGCCAGTAGTACAACAGGGGGCCATCAGCCCCAGCATTTT. This gives the protein CASSTTGGHQPQHF.

The chain couples TRBV27 to TRBJ2-5; perhaps TRBD2 as D (6 bases). The CDR3 loop spans 15 amino acids. The germline CDR1 and CDR2 sequences are MNHEY and SMNVEV (reference sequence). V was trimmed by 5 bases and J by 3 bases, leaving 16 bases between them. CDR3 region: CASSPLGAGKETQYF. In DNA form, the CDR3 reads TGTGCCAGCAGTCCTCTCGGGGCGGGGAAAGAGACCCAGTACTTC.

The chain employs TRBV28 and TRBJ2-1; 10 nucleotides line up with TRBD2. The germline gives CDR1 MDHEN, CDR2 SYDVKM. Trimming took 6 bases from V and 3 from J; bases not matched to a gene: 5. The CDR3 extends over 15 amino acids. The CDR3 nucleotides are TGTGCCAGCAGGCCAGCGGGAGGGCTCTACAATGAGCAGTTCTTC. The encoded protein is CASRPAGGLYNEQFF. Full variable domain (rest looked up from reference TRBV28 and TRBJ2-1): DVKVTQSSRYLVKRTGEKVFLECVQDMDHENMFWYRQDPGLGLRLIYFSYDVKMKEKGDIPEGYSVSREKKERFSLILESASTNQTSMYLCASRPAGGLYNEQFFGPGTRLTVL.

The chain recombines TRBV11-3 with TRBJ1-4; 9 bases are a match to TRBD1. J gave up 12 bases and V 1 base, and 9 bases lay outside the gene matches. The CDR3 totals 15 residues. Germline CDR1 and CDR2: SGHNT and YENEEA. The CDR3, as DNA: TGTGCCAGCAGCTTAGGGCGGACAGGGGACGGGGAACTGTTTTTT. This translates into CASSLGRTGDGELFF.

This chain connects TRBV9 to TRBJ2-5; weak D call: TRBD1 (6 bases). The CDR3 runs to 14 residues. CDR1 SGDLS and CDR2 YYNGEE come from the germline V gene. Trimming cost V 3 bases and J 1 base, with 10 bases left between them. Here the CDR3 DNA reads TGTGCCAGCAGCGCGACAGGAGCCCAAGAGACCCAGTACTTC. This codes for CASSATGAQETQYF.

V is TRBV5-1 and J is TRBJ1-1; the D gene is possibly TRBD1 (6 bases). CDR1 is SGHRS and CDR2 is YFSETQ in the germline V gene. Trimming removed 4 bases at V and 5 bases at J, with 12 bases between. CDR3 length equals 13 residues. CDR3 loop: CASSAGVITEAFF. CDR3 sequence (DNA): TGCGCCAGCAGCGCAGGGGTAATTACTGAAGCTTTCTTT.

The V and J genes are TRBV6-2 or TRBV6-3 and TRBJ1-1; perhaps TRBD1 as D (6 bases). CDR1 is MNHEY, CDR2 SVGEGT, per germline. V lost 6 bases and J 4 bases, leaving 12 bases between the germline ends. The CDR3 is 13 residues long. The CDR3 coding sequence is TGTGCCAGCAGCCGTACAGGGCCCACTGAAGCTTTCTTT. Protein product: CASSRTGPTEAFF.

This clone appeared once. The chain couples TRBV7-8 to TRBJ2-7, with 9 bases matching TRBD2. Germline CDR1 SGHVS, CDR2 FQNEAQ. The CDR3 contains 16 residues. V lost 2 bases to trimming and J lost 0 bases; unmatched junction nucleotides: 5. DNA of the CDR3: TGTGCCAGCAGCTTACCGCTTAGCGGGGGCTCCTACGAGCAGTACTTC. It is translated as CASSLPLSGGSYEQYF.

This clone came up once. The CDR3 region has the DNA TGTGCCAGCAGCCCCGCCTTGGGAGAGTTCTTC. Translated: CASSPALGEFF. The gene calls are TRBV27 and TRBJ2-1, with a possible D match to TRBD2 (5 bases). Trimming removed 6 bases at V and 14 bases at J, with 14 bases between. Germline values: CDR1 MNHEY, CDR2 SMNVEV (reference sequence). This CDR3 has 11 amino acids.

The rearrangement uses TRBV5-5 and TRBJ1-4; TRBD1 is a possible D gene (5 bases). The CDR3 contains 17 residues. Germline CDR1 is SGHKS and CDR2 is YYEKEE (reference sequence). Between the trimmed V and J ends, which lost 3 bases and 1 base, there was a span of 16 bases. In DNA, the CDR3 is TGTGCCAGCAGCTCACTCGCTGGGGGGGGAACTAATGAAAAACTGTTTTTT. This translates into CASSSLAGGGTNEKLFF. The complete variable domain, with remaining parts taken from reference TRBV5-5 and TRBJ1-4, reads DAGVTQSPTHLIKTRGQQVTLRCSPISGHKSVSWYQQVLGQGPQFIFQYYEKEERGRGNFPDRFSARQFPNYSSELNVNALLLGDSALYLCASSSLAGGGTNEKLFFGSGTQLSVL.

This clone came up once. The rearrangement joins TRBV19 to TRBJ2-3; 9 bases are shared with TRBD2. CDR1 and CDR2 from the germline V gene are LNHDA and SQIVND (reference sequence). The length of the CDR3 is 15 residues. Losses at the gene ends were 5 bases for V and 4 bases for J; bases not matched to a gene: 7. The CDR3 here is CASSSDLAGSDTQYF. The CDR3 DNA follows: TGTGCCAGTAGTTCCGATCTAGCGGGGTCAGATACGCAGTATTTT.

The V call is TRBV2, the J call TRBJ2-1, with a possible D match to TRBD2 (5 bases). The CDR3 contains 14 residues. The V gene lost 3 bases and the J gene lost 14 bases, with 20 bases spanning the gap. Germline CDR1 SNHLY, CDR2 FYNNEI. CDR3 region: CASSEGGEGSQEFF. The CDR3 DNA sequence: TGTGCCAGCAGTGAGGGCGGAGAAGGGAGTCAGGAGTTCTTC.

Remarks on this clone: A read error may produce the germline difference seen at one junction end. The rearrangement uses TRBV10-3 and TRBJ1-5, with D perhaps TRBD1 (6 bases). Germline V gives CDR1 ENHRY, CDR2 SYGVKD. The CDR3 sequence is 16 residues long. Here the CDR3 DNA reads TGTGCCATCAGTGATGTGGGCGCGGGGGGCAATCGGCCCCAGCATTTT. Translation gives CAISDVGAGGNRPQHF.

The chain combines TRBV28 with TRBJ2-5; D unresolved. Germline V gene sequence: CDR1 MDHEN, CDR2 SYDVKM. The CDR3 length is 12 residues. Trimming pared 4 bases from V and 4 bases from J, leaving 7 bases between. Here the CDR3 DNA reads TGTGCCAGCAGTTCAGGTATAGAGACCCAGTACTTC. This encodes CASSSGIETQYF. Full variable domain (missing parts from reference TRBV28 and TRBJ2-5): DVKVTQSSRYLVKRTGEKVFLECVQDMDHENMFWYRQDPGLGLRLIYFSYDVKMKEKGDIPEGYSVSREKKERFSLILESASTNQTSMYLCASSSGIETQYFGPGTRLLVL.

The chain recombines TRBV4-2 with TRBJ2-6; TRBD2 is a possible D gene (5 bases). Germline V CDR1 and CDR2: LGHNA, YNFKEQ. CDR3 length equals 17 residues. Trimming removed 0 bases from V and 3 bases from J, with 12 bases in between. The chain's CDR3 is CASSQEKDLGGANVLTF. As DNA, the CDR3 is TGTGCCAGCAGCCAAGAGAAGGACTTGGGTGGGGCCAACGTCCTGACTTTC.

The chain recombines TRBV6-5 with TRBJ1-2; D is perhaps TRBD1 (6 bases). The germline gives CDR1 MNHEY, CDR2 SVGAGI. V lost 0 bases and J 2 bases, leaving 10 bases between the germline ends. This CDR3 has 15 residues. The CDR3 region has the DNA TGTGCCAGCAGTTACTCACGGACAGCCAACTATGGCTACACCTTC. It encodes CASSYSRTANYGYTF.

The chain has TRBV28 and TRBJ1-2; 7 nucleotides align to TRBD1. V dropped 3 bases and J dropped 8; count of bases not matched to a gene: 9. This CDR3 is built from 14 residues. The germline V gene has CDR1 MDHEN and CDR2 SYDVKM. The DNA of the CDR3 is TGTGCCAGCAGTTTTAGGGGGCCGGGTGCGGGCTACACCTTC. It encodes CASSFRGPGAGYTF.

This clone is medium-sized (0.01 to 0.1%) by share. V usage is TRBV6-2 or TRBV6-3 and J usage is TRBJ2-7; D is perhaps TRBD1 (6 bases). Trimming removed 0 bases at V and 3 bases at J, with 12 bases between. CDR3 length equals 15 residues. CDR1 and CDR2 from the germline V gene are MNHEY and SVGEGT. The CDR3 sequence: CASSYSLRGNYEQYF. In DNA, the CDR3 is TGTGCCAGCAGTTACTCGTTAAGGGGGAACTACGAGCAGTACTTC.